Below are 26 T cell receptor beta chains sequenced from a single sample in a study of T cell changes during pregnancy in multiple sclerosis. The protocol was immunoSEQ multiplex PCR, while the TCRdb copy is restricted to in-frame clones and leaves out a portion. In the table there are roughly 12,000 clones, roughly nine tenths of which are singletons. Sequences were derived from CD8+ T cells from peripheral blood mononuclear cells, sampled in the second trimester of pregnancy. The receptors originated from a female donor in good health, enrolled as a control in a pregnancy study.

The V gene is TRBV5-3, the J gene TRBJ1-2; no reliable D call. TRBV5-3 belongs to the ORF category, with a function that is uncertain. The CDR3 consists of 13 residues. The V and J ends lost 4 bases and 10 bases respectively, with 17 bases between them. The CDR3 here is CARSPAFPADYTF. The CDR3 coding sequence is TGTGCCAGAAGCCCAGCCTTTCCTGCGGACTACACCTTC.

The V and J genes are TRBV2 and TRBJ2-5; D is perhaps TRBD1 (6 bases). Germline loops: CDR1 SNHLY, CDR2 FYNNEI. Deletions cut 6 bases from V and 1 base from J, with 12 bases between. This CDR3 spans 14 amino acids. Here the CDR3 reads CASSERTVQETQYF. The CDR3 nucleotides are TGTGCCAGCAGCGAGAGGACAGTCCAAGAGACCCAGTACTTC.

The rearrangement joins TRBV19 to TRBJ2-3, with 7 bases that match TRBD2. CDR3 size: 15 residues. Germline assignment: CDR1 LNHDA and CDR2 SQIVND (reference sequence). Trimming at V came to 5 bases and at J to 0 bases, leaving 5 bases not matched to a gene. DNA for the CDR3: TGTGCCAGTAGTCAACTAGCGATTAGCACAGATACGCAGTATTTT. Translation: CASSQLAISTDTQYF.

The chain links TRBV27 to TRBJ2-7; 10 nucleotides agree with TRBD1. Germline assignment: CDR1 MNHEY and CDR2 SMNVEV (reference sequence). The CDR3 has 15 amino acids. Trimming took 0 bases from V and 3 from J; bases not matched to a gene: 2. The CDR3 DNA reads TGTGCCAGCAGTTTATCCCGGACAGGGGGCTACGAGCAGTACTTC. Amino acid sequence: CASSLSRTGGYEQYF.

The chain carries TRBV11-2 and TRBJ2-1, with D perhaps TRBD2 (6 bases). Trimming took off 0 bases at V and 0 bases at J, with 12 bases between the two ends. CDR3 size: 17 residues. Germline V lookup: CDR1 SGHAT, CDR2 FQNNGV. In DNA form, the CDR3 reads TGTGCCAGCAGCTTAGATGTAGCGGCCCTCTCCTACAATGAGCAGTTCTTC. Translation: CASSLDVAALSYNEQFF. Full variable domain (missing parts from reference TRBV11-2 and TRBJ2-1): EAGVAQSPRYKIIEKRQSVAFWCNPISGHATLYWYQQILGQGPKLLIQFQNNGVVDDSQLPKDRFSAERLKGVDSTLKIQPAKLEDSAVYLCASSLDVAALSYNEQFFGPGTRLTVL.

The V and J genes are TRBV4-3 and TRBJ1-2; 10 bases match TRBD1. The V and J ends lost 4 bases and 4 bases, in that order; junction bases with no gene match: 12. This CDR3 contains 17 residues. Per germline, CDR1 LGHNA and CDR2 YSLEER. DNA for the CDR3: TGCGCCAGCAGCCTCGACTTAGGGACAGGGGAGGGCTATGGCTACACCTTC. Its protein is CASSLDLGTGEGYGYTF.

The chain couples TRBV5-1 to TRBJ2-1; 8 bases fit TRBD2. J was trimmed by 4 bases and V by 6 bases; bases with no gene match: 6. This CDR3 spans 14 amino acids. The germline V gene encodes CDR1 SGHRS and CDR2 YFSETQ. The CDR3 sequence is CASTPGLDYNEQFF. CDR3 nucleotides: TGCGCCAGCACCCCGGGACTAGATTACAATGAGCAGTTCTTC.

This clone has only one observation. The CDR3 sequence: CASSYTENEQFF. The CDR3 region has the DNA TGTGCCAGCAGCTACACAGAAAATGAGCAGTTCTTC. The V and J genes are TRBV11-3 and TRBJ2-1, with D unclear. Germline V lookup: CDR1 SGHNT, CDR2 YENEEA. This CDR3 has 12 amino acids. Trimming removed 4 bases from V and 7 bases from J, with 8 bases in between.

This clone was picked up one time. This sequence joins TRBV4-1 and TRBJ2-3; TRBD1 matches 10 bases. The CDR3 totals 15 residues. The germline gives CDR1 MGHRA, CDR2 YSYEKL. V gave up 3 bases and J gave up 3 bases; unmatched junction bases: 3. The CDR3 loop is CASSQWDRGTDTQYF. The DNA of the CDR3 is TGCGCCAGCAGCCAGTGGGACAGGGGAACAGATACGCAGTATTTT.

J is TRBJ1-6 and V is TRBV11-2; 10 nucleotides line up with TRBD1. CDR1 SGHAT and CDR2 FQNNGV come from the germline V gene. This CDR3 spans 19 amino acids. Trimming cost V 0 bases and J 1 base; bases outside gene matches: 6. CDR3 nucleotide sequence: TGTGCCAGCAGCTTAGAGGAGGACAGGGGGTTATCCTATAATTCACCCCTCCACTTT. This codes for CASSLEEDRGLSYNSPLHF.

The chain employs TRBV10-3 and TRBJ2-1; 14 bases agree with TRBD2. The CDR3 spans 19 residues. The germline CDR1 and CDR2 sequences are ENHRY and SYGVKD. V was pared by 4 bases and J by 2 bases, with 10 bases of the junction left unmatched. The chain's CDR3 is CAISGGTSGSREPYNEQFF. CDR3 nucleotides: TGTGCCATCAGTGGGGGGACTAGCGGGAGTCGAGAGCCCTACAATGAGCAGTTCTTC.

This chain uses TRBV19 with TRBJ2-5; D gene unclear. Trimming took 9 bases from V and 2 from J, leaving 13 bases between them. Germline CDR1 is LNHDA and CDR2 is SQIVND (reference sequence). This CDR3 comprises 13 residues. This chain's CDR3 is CASCPAQQETQYF. In nucleotides, the CDR3 is TGTGCCAGCTGCCCAGCACAGCAAGAGACCCAGTACTTC.

This chain links TRBV19 with TRBJ1-2; tentative D call: TRBD1 (5 bases). Germline CDR1 reads LNHDA; CDR2 reads SQIVND (reference sequence). Trimming cost V 1 base and J 3 bases, with 9 bases left between them. This CDR3 contains 14 residues. The CDR3 here is CASSIAGMDYGYTF. The CDR3 nucleotides are TGTGCCAGTAGTATAGCAGGGATGGACTATGGCTACACCTTC.

The chain couples TRBV7-6 to TRBJ2-5, with D maybe TRBD2 (6 bases). Trimming cost V 5 bases and J 6 bases, with 16 bases left between them. CDR3 length: 14 amino acids. CDR1 is SGHVS and CDR2 is FNYEAQ in the germline V gene. Written as DNA, the CDR3 is TGTGCCAGCAGCCGTGCGGGACCTGGGCAGACCCAGTACTTC. As protein: CASSRAGPGQTQYF. Variable domain in full (rest from reference TRBV7-6 and TRBJ2-5): GAGVSQSPRYKVTKRGQDVALRCDPISGHVSLYWYRQALGQGPEFLTYFNYEAQQDKSGLPNDRFSAERPEGSISTLTIQRTEQRDSAMYRCASSRAGPGQTQYFGPGTRLLVL.

The chain recombines TRBV6-5 with TRBJ1-5; 8 bases fit TRBD1. Germline CDR1 is MNHEY and CDR2 is SVGAGI. The CDR3 has 14 amino acids. V lost 8 bases, J lost 3 bases, and 6 bases stayed unmatched. CDR3: CASPRGQVNQPQHF. Written as DNA, the CDR3 is TGTGCCAGCCCTAGGGGACAGGTCAATCAGCCCCAGCATTTT.

The chain is built from TRBV30 and TRBJ1-4; D remains ambiguous. This CDR3 region has 13 residues. The germline V and J ends were trimmed by 8 bases and 0 bases, with 10 bases remaining between them. CDR1 GTSNPN and CDR2 SVGIG come from the germline V gene (reference sequence). The DNA for the CDR3 is TGTGCCCACCGGGGTTCAACTAATGAAAAACTGTTTTTT. It encodes CAHRGSTNEKLFF.

The chain recombines TRBV7-9 with TRBJ1-5; 8 bases match TRBD1. This CDR3 comprises 14 residues. J lost 2 bases, V lost 4 bases, and 1 base had no gene match. The germline V gene encodes CDR1 SEHNR and CDR2 FQNEAQ (reference sequence). Here the CDR3 reads CASSWGQGNQPQHF. In DNA, the CDR3 is TGTGCCAGCAGCTGGGGACAGGGCAATCAGCCCCAGCATTTT.

By share of the sample, this clone is medium-sized. The rearrangement joins TRBV4-1 to TRBJ2-1, with D possibly matching TRBD1 (5 bases). Trimming left V 0 bases short and J 7 bases short, with 7 bases between. The germline V gene has CDR1 MGHRA and CDR2 YSYEKL. The CDR3 totals 13 residues. CDR3 sequence: CASSQDGQNEQFF. In DNA form, the CDR3 reads TGCGCCAGCAGCCAAGATGGACAAAATGAGCAGTTCTTC.

The V call is TRBV9, the J call TRBJ2-7, with 9 bases that match TRBD2. The germline V gene encodes CDR1 SGDLS and CDR2 YYNGEE. The CDR3 is made up of 14 amino acids. Trimming cost V 3 bases and J 2 bases; bases outside gene matches: 3. The CDR3: CASSGGGGAYEQYF. The CDR3, as DNA: TGTGCCAGCAGCGGGGGCGGGGGGGCCTACGAGCAGTACTTC.

The genes are TRBV2 and TRBJ2-1; 7 bases agree with TRBD2. Germline trimming cut 2 bases from V and 7 bases from J; bases unmatched to any gene: 8. Germline lookup yields CDR1 SNHLY and CDR2 FYNNEI. The CDR3 has 15 amino acids. CDR3 nucleotides: TGTGCCAGCAGTGAATTTGGGGGAGGGTTAAATGAGCAGTTCTTC. Its protein is CASSEFGGGLNEQFF.

The J gene is TRBJ1-2, the V gene TRBV19; 7 positions match TRBD1. The J segment lost 5 bases and the V segment lost 7 bases, leaving 13 bases of the junction unmatched. This CDR3 is built from 15 residues. The V gene's germline CDR1 is LNHDA and CDR2 SQIVND (reference sequence). DNA for the CDR3: TGTGCCAGTATCCAAGAAGAAGGGACAGATTATGGCTACACCTTC. It specifies CASIQEEGTDYGYTF.

The chain employs TRBV4-2 and TRBJ1-4; weak D call: TRBD1 (5 bases). The CDR3 runs to 15 residues. Trimming shortened V by 1 base and J by 6 bases, and 12 bases separated the two germline ends. Germline CDR1 is LGHNA and CDR2 is YNFKEQ. Here the CDR3 reads CASSQGGRGDEKLFF. The CDR3 DNA is TGTGCCAGCAGCCAAGGGGGGAGGGGCGATGAAAAACTGTTTTTT.

V and J are TRBV14 and TRBJ2-7, with 8 bases aligning to TRBD1. The junction had 7 bases not matched to a gene; V was cut back by 3 bases and J by 3 bases. CDR3 size: 15 residues. Germline values: CDR1 SGHDN, CDR2 FVKESK. DNA for the CDR3: TGTGCCAGCAGCCAGAGACAGGGGCGGAACTACGAGCAGTACTTC. Its protein is CASSQRQGRNYEQYF.

V gene TRBV27 combines with J gene TRBJ1-6, with D perhaps matching TRBD1 (5 bases). Germline V gives CDR1 MNHEY, CDR2 SMNVEV (reference sequence). The CDR3 spans 13 residues. The ends were cut back, 2 bases at V and 14 bases at J, with 13 bases in the middle. CDR3 nucleotide sequence: TGTGCCAGCAGTTTAAAAGGGGCCTCGGCCCTCCACTTT. It codes for CASSLKGASALHF.

V usage is TRBV4-3 and J usage is TRBJ2-7; 10 nucleotides line up with TRBD2. From germline, CDR1 is LGHNA and CDR2 YSLEER. The CDR3 covers 16 residues. V gave up 4 bases and J gave up 0 bases; unmatched junction bases: 6. CDR3 in DNA: TGCGCCAGCAGCCCCCGGACTAGCGGAAGCTCCTACGAGCAGTACTTC. This gives the protein CASSPRTSGSSYEQYF.

The J gene is TRBJ2-7, the V gene TRBV27; maybe TRBD2 (6 bases). The CDR3 length is 13 residues. Trimming stripped 4 bases from V and 4 bases from J, with 11 bases between. Germline lookup yields CDR1 MNHEY and CDR2 SMNVEV (reference sequence). The CDR3 loop reads CASSSGLWYEQYF. The CDR3 region has the DNA TGTGCCAGCAGTTCGGGACTTTGGTACGAGCAGTACTTC.